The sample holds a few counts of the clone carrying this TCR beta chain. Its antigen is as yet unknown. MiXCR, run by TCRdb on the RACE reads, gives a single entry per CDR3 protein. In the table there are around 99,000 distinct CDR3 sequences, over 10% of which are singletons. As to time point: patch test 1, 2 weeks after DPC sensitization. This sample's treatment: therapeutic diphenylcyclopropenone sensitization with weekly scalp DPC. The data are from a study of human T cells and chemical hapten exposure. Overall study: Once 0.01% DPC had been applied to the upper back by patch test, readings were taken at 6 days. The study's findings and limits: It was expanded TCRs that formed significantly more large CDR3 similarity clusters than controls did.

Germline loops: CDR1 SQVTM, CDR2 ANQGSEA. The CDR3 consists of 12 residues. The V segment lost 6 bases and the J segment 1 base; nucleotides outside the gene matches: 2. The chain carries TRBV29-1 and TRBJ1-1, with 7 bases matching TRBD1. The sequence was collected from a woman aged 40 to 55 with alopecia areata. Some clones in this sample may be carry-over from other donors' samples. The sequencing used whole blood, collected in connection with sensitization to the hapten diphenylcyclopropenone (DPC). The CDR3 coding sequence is TGCAGCGTGGGACAGAAGAACACTGAAGCTTTCTTT. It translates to CSVGQKNTEAFF.